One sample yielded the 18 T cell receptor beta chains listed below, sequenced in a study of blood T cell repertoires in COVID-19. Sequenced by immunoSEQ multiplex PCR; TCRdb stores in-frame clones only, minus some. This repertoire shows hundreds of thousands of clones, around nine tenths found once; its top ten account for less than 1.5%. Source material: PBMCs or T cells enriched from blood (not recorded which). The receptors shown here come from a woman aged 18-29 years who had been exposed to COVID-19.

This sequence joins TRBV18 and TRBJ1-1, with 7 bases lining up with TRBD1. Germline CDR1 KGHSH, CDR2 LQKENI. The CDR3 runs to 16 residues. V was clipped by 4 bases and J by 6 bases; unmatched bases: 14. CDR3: CASSLTGQHSSAEAFF. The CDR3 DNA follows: TGTGCCAGCTCACTAACGGGACAGCATTCGAGCGCTGAAGCTTTCTTT.

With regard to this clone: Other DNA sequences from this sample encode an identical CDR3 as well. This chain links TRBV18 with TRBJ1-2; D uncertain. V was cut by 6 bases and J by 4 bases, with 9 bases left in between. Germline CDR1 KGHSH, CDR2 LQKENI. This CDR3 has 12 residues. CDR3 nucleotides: TGTGCCAGCTCTCCGCCGAGCTATGGCTACACCTTC. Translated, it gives CASSPPSYGYTF.

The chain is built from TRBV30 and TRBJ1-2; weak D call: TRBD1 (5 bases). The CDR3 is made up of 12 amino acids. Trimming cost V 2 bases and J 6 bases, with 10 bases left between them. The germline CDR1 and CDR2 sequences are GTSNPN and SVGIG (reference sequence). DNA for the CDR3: TGTGCCTGGAGTAAGGGGTTGAATGGCTACACCTTC. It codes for CAWSKGLNGYTF.

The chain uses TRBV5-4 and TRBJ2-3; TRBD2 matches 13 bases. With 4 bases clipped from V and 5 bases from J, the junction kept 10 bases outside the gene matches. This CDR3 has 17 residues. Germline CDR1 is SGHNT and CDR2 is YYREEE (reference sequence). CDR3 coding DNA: TGTGCCAGCAGCGGGGGAGCGGGACTAGCGGGGTTAGATACGCAGTATTTT. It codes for CASSGGAGLAGLDTQYF.

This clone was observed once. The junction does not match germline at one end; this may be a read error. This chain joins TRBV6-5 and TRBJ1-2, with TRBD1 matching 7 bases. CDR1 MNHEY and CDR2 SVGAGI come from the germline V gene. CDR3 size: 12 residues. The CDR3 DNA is TGTGCCAGCAGCTCCGGGACAGCCCTGCACTTCTTC. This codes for CASSSGTALHFF.

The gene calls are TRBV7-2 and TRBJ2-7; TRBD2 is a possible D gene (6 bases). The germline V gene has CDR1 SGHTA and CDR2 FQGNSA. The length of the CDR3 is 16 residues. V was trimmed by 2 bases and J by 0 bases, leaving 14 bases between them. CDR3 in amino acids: CASSLTVGRNSYEQYF. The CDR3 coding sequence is TGTGCCAGCAGCTTAACCGTCGGGAGAAACTCCTACGAGCAGTACTTC.

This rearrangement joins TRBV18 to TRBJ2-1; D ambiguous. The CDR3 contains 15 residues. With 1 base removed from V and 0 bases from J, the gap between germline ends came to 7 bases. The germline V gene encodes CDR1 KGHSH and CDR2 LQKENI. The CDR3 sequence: CASSPQRSSYNEQFF. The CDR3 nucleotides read TGTGCCAGCTCACCACAGAGGAGCTCCTACAATGAGCAGTTCTTC.

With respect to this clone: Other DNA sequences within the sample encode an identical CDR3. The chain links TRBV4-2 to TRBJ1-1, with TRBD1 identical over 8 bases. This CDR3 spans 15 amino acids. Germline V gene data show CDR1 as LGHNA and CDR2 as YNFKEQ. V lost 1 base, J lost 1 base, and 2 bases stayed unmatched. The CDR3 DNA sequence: TGTGCCAGCAGCCAAGGGGGGACAGGGAACACTGAAGCTTTCTTT. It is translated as CASSQGGTGNTEAFF.

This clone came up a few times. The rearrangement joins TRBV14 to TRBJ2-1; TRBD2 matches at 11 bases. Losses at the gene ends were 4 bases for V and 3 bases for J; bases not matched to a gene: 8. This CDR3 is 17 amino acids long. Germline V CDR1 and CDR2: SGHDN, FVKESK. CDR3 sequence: CASSPLTSGIIYNEQFF. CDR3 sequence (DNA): TGTGCCAGCAGCCCTCTGACTAGCGGGATAATCTACAATGAGCAGTTCTTC.

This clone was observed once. The CDR3 nucleotides are TGTGCCAGCAGTTTCGGGGGGAGTTCGTGGACTGAAGCTTTCTTT. Translated: CASSFGGSSWTEAFF. The rearrangement joins TRBV28 to TRBJ1-1, with D possibly matching TRBD1 (5 bases). Germline CDR1 MDHEN, CDR2 SYDVKM. Deletions cut 3 bases from V and 5 bases from J, with 16 bases between. The CDR3 totals 15 residues.

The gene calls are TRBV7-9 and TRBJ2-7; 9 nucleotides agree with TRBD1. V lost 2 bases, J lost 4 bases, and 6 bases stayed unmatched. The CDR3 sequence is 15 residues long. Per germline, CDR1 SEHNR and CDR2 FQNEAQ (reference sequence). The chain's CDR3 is CASSLSGQGTYEQYF. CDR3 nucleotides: TGTGCCAGCAGCTTATCGGGACAGGGTACATACGAGCAGTACTTC.

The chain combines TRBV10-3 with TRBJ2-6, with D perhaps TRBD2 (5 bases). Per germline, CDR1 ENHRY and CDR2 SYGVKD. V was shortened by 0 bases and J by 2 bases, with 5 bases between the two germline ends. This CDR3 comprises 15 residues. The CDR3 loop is CAISESRAGANVLTF. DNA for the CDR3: TGTGCCATCAGTGAGTCGAGGGCTGGGGCCAACGTCCTGACTTTC.

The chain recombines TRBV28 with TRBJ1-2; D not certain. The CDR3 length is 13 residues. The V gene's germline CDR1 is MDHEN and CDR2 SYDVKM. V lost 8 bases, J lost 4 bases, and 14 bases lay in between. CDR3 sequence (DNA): TGTGCCAGCGCCGCTATGCGGTCCTATGGCTACACCTTC. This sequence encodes CASAAMRSYGYTF.

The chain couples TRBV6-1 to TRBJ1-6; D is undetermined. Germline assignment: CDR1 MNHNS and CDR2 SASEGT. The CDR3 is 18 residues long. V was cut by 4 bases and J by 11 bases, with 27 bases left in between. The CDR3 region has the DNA TGTGCCAGCAGTGCACGTCACGGGATTACAATTGATAAGGCACCCCTCCACTTT. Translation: CASSARHGITIDKAPLHF.

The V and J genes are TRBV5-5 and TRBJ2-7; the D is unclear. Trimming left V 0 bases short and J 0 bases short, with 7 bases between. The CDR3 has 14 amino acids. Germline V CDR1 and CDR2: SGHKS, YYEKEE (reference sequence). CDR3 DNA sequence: TGTGCCAGCAGCTTGGTCCCGGGCTCCTACGAGCAGTACTTC. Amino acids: CASSLVPGSYEQYF.

The CDR3 DNA follows: TGTGCCAGCAGCTTGGAGTCGGGTCAGCCCCAGCATTTT. Amino acids: CASSLESGQPQHF. J is TRBJ1-5 and V is TRBV7-8; D gene uncertain. CDR1 and CDR2 from the germline V gene are SGHVS and FQNEAQ. V lost 3 bases and J lost 6, with 9 bases in between. CDR3 length: 13 amino acids.

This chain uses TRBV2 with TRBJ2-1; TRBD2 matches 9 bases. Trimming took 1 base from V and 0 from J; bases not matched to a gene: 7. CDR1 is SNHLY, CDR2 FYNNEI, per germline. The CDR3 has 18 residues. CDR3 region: CASSEVNLSGSSYNEQFF. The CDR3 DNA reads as TGTGCCAGCAGTGAAGTCAACCTTAGCGGGAGCTCCTACAATGAGCAGTTCTTC.

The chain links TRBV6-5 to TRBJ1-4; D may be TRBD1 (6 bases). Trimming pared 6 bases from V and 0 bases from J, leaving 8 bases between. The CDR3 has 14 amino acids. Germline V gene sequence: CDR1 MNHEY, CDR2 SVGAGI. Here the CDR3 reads CASRGATTNEKLFF. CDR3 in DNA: TGTGCCAGCAGGGGGGCAACAACTAATGAAAAACTGTTTTTT.